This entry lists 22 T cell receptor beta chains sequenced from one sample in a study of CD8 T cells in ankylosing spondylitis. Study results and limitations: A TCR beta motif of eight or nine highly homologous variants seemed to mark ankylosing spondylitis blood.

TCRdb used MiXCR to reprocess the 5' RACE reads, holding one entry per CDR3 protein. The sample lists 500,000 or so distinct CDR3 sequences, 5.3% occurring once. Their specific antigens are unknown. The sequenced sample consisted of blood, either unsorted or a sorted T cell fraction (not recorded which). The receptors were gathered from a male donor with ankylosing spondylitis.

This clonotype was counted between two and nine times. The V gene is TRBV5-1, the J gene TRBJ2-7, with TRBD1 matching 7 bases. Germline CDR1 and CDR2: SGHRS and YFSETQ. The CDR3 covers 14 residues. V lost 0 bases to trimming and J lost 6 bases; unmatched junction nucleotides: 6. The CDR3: CASSLEGGSREQYF. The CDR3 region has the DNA TGCGCCAGCAGCTTGGAAGGGGGCTCGCGCGAGCAGTACTTC.

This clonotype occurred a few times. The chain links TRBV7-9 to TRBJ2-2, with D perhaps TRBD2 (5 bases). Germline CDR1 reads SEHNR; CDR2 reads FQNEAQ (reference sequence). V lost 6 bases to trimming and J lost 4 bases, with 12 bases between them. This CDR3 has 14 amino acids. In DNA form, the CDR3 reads TGTGCCAGCAGTTCCGGGAAAAGCACCGGGGAGCTGTTTTTT. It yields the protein CASSSGKSTGELFF.

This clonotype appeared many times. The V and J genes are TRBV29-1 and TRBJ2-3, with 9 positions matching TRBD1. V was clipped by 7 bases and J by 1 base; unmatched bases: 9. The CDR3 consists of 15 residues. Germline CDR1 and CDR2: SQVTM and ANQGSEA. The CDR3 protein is CSASTGGFGTDTQYF. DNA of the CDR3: TGCAGCGCCTCGACAGGGGGGTTTGGCACAGATACGCAGTATTTT.

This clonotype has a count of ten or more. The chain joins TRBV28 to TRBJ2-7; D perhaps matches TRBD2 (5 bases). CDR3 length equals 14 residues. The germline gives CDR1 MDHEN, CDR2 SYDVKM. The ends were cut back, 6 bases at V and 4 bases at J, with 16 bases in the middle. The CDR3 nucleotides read TGTGCCAGCAGGCGGGCAGGAAGGCTATACGAGCAGTACTTC. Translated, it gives CASRRAGRLYEQYF.

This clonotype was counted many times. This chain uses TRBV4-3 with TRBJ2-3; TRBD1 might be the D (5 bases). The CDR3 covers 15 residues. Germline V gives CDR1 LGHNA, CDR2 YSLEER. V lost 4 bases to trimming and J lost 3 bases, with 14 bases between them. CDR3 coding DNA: TGCGCCAGCAGCCGGGTACTACCAGGGACAGATACGCAGTATTTT. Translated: CASSRVLPGTDTQYF.

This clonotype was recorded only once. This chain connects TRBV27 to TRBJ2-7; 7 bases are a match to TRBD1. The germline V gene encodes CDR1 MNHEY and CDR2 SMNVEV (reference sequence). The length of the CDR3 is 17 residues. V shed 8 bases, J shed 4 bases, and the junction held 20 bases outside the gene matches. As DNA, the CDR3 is TGTGCCAGCCACTCCGGAAACAGGGAAGGGGGCTGGTACGAGCAGTACTTC. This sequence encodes CASHSGNREGGWYEQYF.

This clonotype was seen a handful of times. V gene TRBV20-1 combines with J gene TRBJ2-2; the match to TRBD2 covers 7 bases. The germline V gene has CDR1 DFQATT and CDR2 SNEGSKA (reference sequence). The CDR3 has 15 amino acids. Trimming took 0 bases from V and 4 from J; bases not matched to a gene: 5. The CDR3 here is CSARERLAGTGELFF. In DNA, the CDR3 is TGCAGTGCTAGAGAGAGACTAGCCGGCACCGGGGAGCTGTTTTTT.

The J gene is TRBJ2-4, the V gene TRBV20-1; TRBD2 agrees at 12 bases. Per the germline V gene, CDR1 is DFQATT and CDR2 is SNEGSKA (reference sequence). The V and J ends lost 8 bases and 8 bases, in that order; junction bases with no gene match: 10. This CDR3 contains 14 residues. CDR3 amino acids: CSTRTSGIGDIQYF. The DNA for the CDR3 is TGCAGTACGAGGACTAGCGGGATTGGGGACATTCAGTACTTC.

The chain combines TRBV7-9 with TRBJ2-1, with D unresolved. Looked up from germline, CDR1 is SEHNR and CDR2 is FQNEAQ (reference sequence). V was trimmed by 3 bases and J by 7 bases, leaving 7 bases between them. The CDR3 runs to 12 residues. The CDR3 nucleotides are TGTGCCAGCAGCTTTCAAAGGAATGAGCAGTTCTTC. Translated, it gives CASSFQRNEQFF.

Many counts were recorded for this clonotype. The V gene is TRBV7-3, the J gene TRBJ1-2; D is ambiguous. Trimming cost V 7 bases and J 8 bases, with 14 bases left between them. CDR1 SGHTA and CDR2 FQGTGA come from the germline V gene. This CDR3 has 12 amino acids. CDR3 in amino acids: CASNDGREGYTF. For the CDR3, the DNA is TGTGCCAGCAACGACGGAAGAGAAGGCTACACCTTC. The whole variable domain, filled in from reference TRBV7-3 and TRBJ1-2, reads GAGVSQTPSNKVTEKGKYVELRCDPISGHTALYWYRQSLGQGPEFLIYFQGTGAADDSGLPNDRFFAVRPEGSVSTLKIQRTERGDSAVYLCASNDGREGYTFGSGTRLTVV.

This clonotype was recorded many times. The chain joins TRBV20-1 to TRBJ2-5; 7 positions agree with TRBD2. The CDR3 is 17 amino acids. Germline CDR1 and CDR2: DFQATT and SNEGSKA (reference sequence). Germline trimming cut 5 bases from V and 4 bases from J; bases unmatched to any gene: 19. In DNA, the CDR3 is TGCAGTGCTGCGGAGGGAGGGCCTGCCCTAGAAGTAGAGACCCAGTACTTC. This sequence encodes CSAAEGGPALEVETQYF.

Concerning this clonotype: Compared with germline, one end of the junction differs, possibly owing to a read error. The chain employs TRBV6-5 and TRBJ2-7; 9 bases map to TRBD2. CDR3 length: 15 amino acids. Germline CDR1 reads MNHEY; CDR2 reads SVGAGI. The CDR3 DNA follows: TGTGCCAGCAGTTATTTAGCGGGAGACTCCCACGAGCAGTACTTC. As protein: CASSYLAGDSHEQYF.

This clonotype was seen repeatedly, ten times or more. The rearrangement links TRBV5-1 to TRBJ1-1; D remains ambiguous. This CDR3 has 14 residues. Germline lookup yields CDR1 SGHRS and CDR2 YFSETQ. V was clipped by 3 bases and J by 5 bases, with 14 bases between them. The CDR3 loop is CASSSSGVGTEAFF. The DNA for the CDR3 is TGCGCCAGCAGCTCTTCTGGCGTTGGGACTGAAGCTTTCTTT.

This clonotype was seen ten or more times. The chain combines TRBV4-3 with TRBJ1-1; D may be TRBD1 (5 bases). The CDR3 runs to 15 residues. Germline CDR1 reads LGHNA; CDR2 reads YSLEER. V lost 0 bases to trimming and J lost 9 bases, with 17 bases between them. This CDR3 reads CASSQDTTGIPKAFF. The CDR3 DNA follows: TGCGCCAGCAGCCAAGACACTACAGGCATACCGAAAGCTTTCTTT.

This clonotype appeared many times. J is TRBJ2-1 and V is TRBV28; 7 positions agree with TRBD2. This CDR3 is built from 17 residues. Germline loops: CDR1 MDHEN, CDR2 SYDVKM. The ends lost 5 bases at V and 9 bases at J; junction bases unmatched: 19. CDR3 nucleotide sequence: TGTGCCAGCAGTCCCCGTAGGGGAGGGCCCCGAGGAAGTGAGCAGTTCTTC. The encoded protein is CASSPRRGGPRGSEQFF. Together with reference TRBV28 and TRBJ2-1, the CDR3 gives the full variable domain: DVKVTQSSRYLVKRTGEKVFLECVQDMDHENMFWYRQDPGLGLRLIYFSYDVKMKEKGDIPEGYSVSREKKERFSLILESASTNQTSMYLCASSPRRGGPRGSEQFFGPGTRLTVL.

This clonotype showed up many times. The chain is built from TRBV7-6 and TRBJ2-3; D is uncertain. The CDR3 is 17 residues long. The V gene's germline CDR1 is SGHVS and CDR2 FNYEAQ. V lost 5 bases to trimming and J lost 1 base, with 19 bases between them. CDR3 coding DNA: TGTGCCAGCAGCCTAGGGATCCCGGCGGCTCGCACAGATACGCAGTATTTT. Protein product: CASSLGIPAARTDTQYF.

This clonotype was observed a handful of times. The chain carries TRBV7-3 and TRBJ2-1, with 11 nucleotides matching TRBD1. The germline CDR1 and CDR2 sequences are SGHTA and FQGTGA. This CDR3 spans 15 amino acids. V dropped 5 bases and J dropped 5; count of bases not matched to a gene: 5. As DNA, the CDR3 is TGTGCCAGCAGCCGGACAGGGGGCGGAAACAATGAGCAGTTCTTC. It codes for CASSRTGGGNNEQFF.

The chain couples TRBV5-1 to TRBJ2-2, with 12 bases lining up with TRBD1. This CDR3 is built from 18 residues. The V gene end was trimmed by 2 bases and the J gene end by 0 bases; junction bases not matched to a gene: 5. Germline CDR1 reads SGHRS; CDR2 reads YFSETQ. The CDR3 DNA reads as TGCGCCAGCAGCTTACGGGACAGGGGGCAATCGAACACCGGGGAGCTGTTTTTT. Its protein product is CASSLRDRGQSNTGELFF. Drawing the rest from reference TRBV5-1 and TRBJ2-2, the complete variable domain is KAGVTQTPRYLIKTRGQQVTLSCSPISGHRSVSWYQQTPGQGLQFLFEYFSETQRNKGNFPGRFSGRQFSNSRSEMNVSTLELGDSALYLCASSLRDRGQSNTGELFFGEGSRLTVL.

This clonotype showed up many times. DNA of the CDR3: TGTGCCAGCAGGGAGGACAGGGTGAGCACTGAAGCTTTCTTT. Translation: CASREDRVSTEAFF. The V gene is TRBV6-1, the J gene TRBJ1-1; 8 nucleotides align to TRBD1. CDR3 length equals 14 residues. CDR1 and CDR2 from the germline V gene are MNHNS and SASEGT. With V trimmed by 6 bases and J by 4 bases, 7 bases remained unmatched.

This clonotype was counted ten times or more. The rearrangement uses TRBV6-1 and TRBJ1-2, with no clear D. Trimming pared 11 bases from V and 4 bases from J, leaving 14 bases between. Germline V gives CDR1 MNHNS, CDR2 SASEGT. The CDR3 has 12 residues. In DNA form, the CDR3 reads TGTGCCTCTATGGGCGGGTTCTATGGCTACACCTTC. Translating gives CASMGGFYGYTF.

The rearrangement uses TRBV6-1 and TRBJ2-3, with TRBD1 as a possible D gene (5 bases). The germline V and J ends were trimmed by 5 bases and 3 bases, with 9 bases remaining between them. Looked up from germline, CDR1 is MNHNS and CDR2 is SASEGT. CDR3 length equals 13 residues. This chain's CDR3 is CASSPGMTDTQYF. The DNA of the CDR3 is TGTGCCAGCAGTCCAGGGATGACAGATACGCAGTATTTT.

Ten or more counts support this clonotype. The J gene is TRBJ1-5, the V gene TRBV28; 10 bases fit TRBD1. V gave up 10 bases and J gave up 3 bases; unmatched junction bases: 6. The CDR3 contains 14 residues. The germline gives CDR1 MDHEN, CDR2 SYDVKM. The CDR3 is CATMDRGYNQPQHF. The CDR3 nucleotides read TGTGCCACCATGGACAGGGGGTACAATCAGCCCCAGCATTTT.